The 30 T cell receptor beta chains in this list originate from one sample, sequenced in a study of blood T cell repertoires in COVID-19. Produced via immunoSEQ multiplex PCR; TCRdb's table is partial and in-frame only. The data contain a few hundred thousand clones, just over 85% of them singletons. The specimen sequenced was PBMCs or T cells enriched from blood (not recorded which). These receptors were taken from a man in his thirties or forties who had recovered from COVID-19.

In regard to this clone: Other DNA sequences in the same sample also yield this CDR3. The CDR3 spells CASSPGTGPNYGYTF. Written as DNA, the CDR3 is TGTGCCAGCTCACCTGGGACAGGGCCTAACTATGGCTACACCTTC. This rearrangement joins TRBV18 to TRBJ1-2; TRBD1 aligns across 9 bases. Germline lookup yields CDR1 KGHSH and CDR2 LQKENI. V lost 3 bases to trimming and J lost 0 bases; unmatched junction nucleotides: 2. The CDR3 covers 15 residues.

The chain has TRBV10-3 and TRBJ1-6; the match to TRBD1 covers 7 bases. J was trimmed by 8 bases and V by 10 bases; bases with no gene match: 11. Germline V lookup: CDR1 ENHRY, CDR2 SYGVKD. The CDR3 consists of 14 residues. CDR3: CANRQGGPDSPLHF. The CDR3 DNA follows: TGTGCCAACCGACAGGGAGGTCCAGATTCACCCCTCCACTTT.

This chain uses TRBV6-5 with TRBJ1-2; 9 bases are shared with TRBD1. CDR1 and CDR2 from the germline V gene are MNHEY and SVGAGI. The CDR3 is 15 amino acids. Losses at the gene ends were 2 bases for V and 9 bases for J; bases not matched to a gene: 10. CDR3 sequence (DNA): TGTGCCAGCAGTTACGAGACAGGGGGTTTAAAGAGCTACACCTTC. This gives the protein CASSYETGGLKSYTF.

The rearrangement links TRBV21-1 to TRBJ1-1. TRBV21-1 is a pseudogene segment. CDR3 size: 16 residues. The CDR3 loop is CASSKDGRGRDTEAFF. As DNA, the CDR3 is TGTGCCAGCAGCAAAGACGGGAGGGGGCGTGACACTGAAGCTTTCTTT.

The chain combines TRBV25-1 with TRBJ1-1, with a tentative D call TRBD1 (5 bases). Between the trimmed V and J ends, which lost 2 bases and 5 bases, there was a span of 15 bases. The CDR3 is 15 amino acids. The germline CDR1 and CDR2 sequences are MGHDK and SYGVNS. The DNA for the CDR3 is TGTGCCAGCAGTGAAAACCCCCCTTCAGGGACTGAAGCTTTCTTT. Its translation is CASSENPPSGTEAFF.

This chain connects TRBV30 to TRBJ1-5; 12 nucleotides match TRBD1. V dropped 1 base and J dropped 1; count of bases not matched to a gene: 8. This CDR3 is 18 amino acids long. Germline V gene data show CDR1 as GTSNPN and CDR2 as SVGIG (reference sequence). For the CDR3, the DNA is TGTGCCTGGAGTGCACCGGGACAGGGGGCGAGGAGCAATCAGCCCCAGCATTTT. Protein product: CAWSAPGQGARSNQPQHF.

V usage is TRBV10-2 and J usage is TRBJ1-1; tentative D call: TRBD1 (5 bases). Trimming removed 2 bases at V and 0 bases at J, with 10 bases between. The germline CDR1 and CDR2 sequences are WSHSY and SAAADI. This CDR3 spans 15 amino acids. This CDR3 reads CASSESLTVNTEAFF. CDR3 nucleotides: TGCGCCAGCAGTGAGAGTTTGACAGTGAACACTGAAGCTTTCTTT.

V gene TRBV11-2 combines with J gene TRBJ2-7; D perhaps matches TRBD1 (5 bases). CDR3 size: 14 residues. The germline V and J ends were trimmed by 4 bases and 0 bases, with 10 bases remaining between them. Germline V lookup: CDR1 SGHAT, CDR2 FQNNGV. The CDR3 loop is CASSYQGPSYEQYF. Here the CDR3 DNA reads TGTGCCAGCAGCTACCAGGGTCCCTCCTACGAGCAGTACTTC.

This rearrangement joins TRBV7-9 to TRBJ1-2, with 7 bases matching TRBD1. The V and J ends lost 1 base and 8 bases, in that order; junction bases with no gene match: 13. CDR3 length: 16 amino acids. The germline CDR1 and CDR2 sequences are SEHNR and FQNEAQ (reference sequence). The CDR3 protein is CASSLGDRDLVKGYTF. For the CDR3, the DNA is TGTGCCAGCAGCTTAGGAGACAGGGATTTGGTGAAGGGCTACACCTTC. The entire variable domain, with the rest obtained from reference TRBV7-9 and TRBJ1-2, is as follows: DTGVSQNPRHKITKRGQNVTFRCDPISEHNRLYWYRQTLGQGPEFLTYFQNEAQLEKSRLLSDRFSAERPKGSFSTLEIQRTEQGDSAMYLCASSLGDRDLVKGYTFGSGTRLTVV.

V usage is TRBV20-1 and J usage is TRBJ2-5; D uncertain. CDR3 size: 11 residues. The V end lost 0 bases, the J end lost 4 bases, and 3 bases lay between the germline ends. Germline CDR1 and CDR2: DFQATT and SNEGSKA (reference sequence). CDR3 in amino acids: CSARDLETQYF. The CDR3 DNA is TGCAGTGCTAGAGATCTAGAGACCCAGTACTTC.

This clone was picked up one time. The chain combines TRBV9 with TRBJ1-1; D remains unclear. V lost 0 bases to trimming and J lost 4 bases, with 13 bases between them. Germline V CDR1 and CDR2: SGDLS, YYNGEE. CDR3 length: 15 residues. In DNA form, the CDR3 reads TGTGCCAGCAGCGTAGCAAAGTCCTCGGGCACTGAAGCTTTCTTT. Protein: CASSVAKSSGTEAFF.

The V and J genes are TRBV13 and TRBJ2-3; 11 nucleotides match TRBD2. The CDR3 has 16 residues. The ends lost 5 bases at V and 2 bases at J; junction bases unmatched: 6. Germline values: CDR1 PRHDT, CDR2 FYEKMQ (reference sequence). The CDR3 loop is CASSPSGGTFTDTQYF. The CDR3 coding sequence is TGTGCCAGCAGCCCTAGCGGGGGGACCTTCACAGATACGCAGTATTTT.

The chain joins TRBV5-1 to TRBJ1-5; no definite D call. The CDR3 is made up of 13 amino acids. Germline loops: CDR1 SGHRS, CDR2 YFSETQ. V lost 7 bases and J lost 0, with 8 bases in between. CDR3 nucleotides: TGCGCCAGCGCTGCGAATAGCAATCAGCCCCAGCATTTT. Its protein is CASAANSNQPQHF. Using reference TRBV5-1 and TRBJ1-5 for the parts outside the CDR3, the full variable domain is KAGVTQTPRYLIKTRGQQVTLSCSPISGHRSVSWYQQTPGQGLQFLFEYFSETQRNKGNFPGRFSGRQFSNSRSEMNVSTLELGDSALYLCASAANSNQPQHFGDGTRLSIL.

The chain combines TRBV11-3 with TRBJ2-7; 9 bases are shared with TRBD2. V lost 3 bases to trimming and J lost 4 bases; unmatched junction nucleotides: 7. The CDR3 is made up of 15 amino acids. Germline assignment: CDR1 SGHNT and CDR2 YENEEA. CDR3 nucleotides: TGTGCCAGCAGCTTCACTAGCGGGTTCCTTTACGAGCAGTACTTC. Translation gives CASSFTSGFLYEQYF.

V and J are TRBV19 and TRBJ1-6, with D unclear. V lost 7 bases and J 5 bases, leaving 15 bases between the germline ends. This CDR3 comprises 15 residues. CDR1 is LNHDA and CDR2 is SQIVND in the germline V gene (reference sequence). Here the CDR3 reads CASMEGRWNNSPLHF. CDR3 DNA: TGTGCCAGTATGGAGGGCCGCTGGAATAATTCACCCCTCCACTTT.

The sample holds a few counts of this clone. The chain couples TRBV30 to TRBJ2-7; 7 bases are shared with TRBD1. This CDR3 comprises 13 residues. Germline CDR1 is GTSNPN and CDR2 is SVGIG (reference sequence). Germline trimming cut 2 bases from V and 2 bases from J; bases unmatched to any gene: 3. The CDR3 sequence is CAWSRGQTYEQYF. Written as DNA, the CDR3 is TGTGCCTGGAGTAGGGGGCAAACCTACGAGCAGTACTTC.

The CDR3 nucleotides are TGTGCCAGCAGCTCAAGCGGACAGGCCAGGTCTTACAATGAGCAGTTCTTC. Translation: CASSSSGQARSYNEQFF. This chain joins TRBV7-9 and TRBJ2-1; the match to TRBD1 covers 7 bases. Trimming took 4 bases from V and 4 from J; bases not matched to a gene: 13. The germline V gene has CDR1 SEHNR and CDR2 FQNEAQ (reference sequence). The CDR3 has 17 residues.

The chain is built from TRBV12-3 or TRBV12-4 and TRBJ2-7; a weak D match, TRBD2 (6 bases). Between the trimmed V and J ends, which lost 4 bases and 7 bases, there was a span of 14 bases. CDR3 length: 13 residues. The CDR3: CASSSQGGPEQYF. DNA for the CDR3: TGTGCCAGCAGTTCCCAGGGAGGACCTGAGCAGTACTTC.

This chain links TRBV5-1 with TRBJ1-2; TRBD1 matches at 8 bases. The length of the CDR3 is 13 residues. CDR1 SGHRS and CDR2 YFSETQ come from the germline V gene. After removal of 6 bases from V and 3 bases from J, the junction contained 4 bases not matched to a gene. CDR3 protein: CASTQGADYGYTF. The CDR3 DNA is TGCGCCAGCACCCAGGGGGCGGACTATGGCTACACCTTC.

This chain uses TRBV24-1 with TRBJ1-2; TRBD1 aligns across 9 bases. CDR1 KGHDR and CDR2 SFDVKD come from the germline V gene. This CDR3 is 16 amino acids long. The V and J ends lost 2 bases and 10 bases, in that order; junction bases with no gene match: 13. CDR3 in amino acids: CATSDSGTGPERAYTF. The CDR3 nucleotides are TGTGCCACCAGTGATTCCGGGACAGGGCCTGAGAGGGCCTACACCTTC.

V is TRBV7-8 and J is TRBJ1-6, with D unclear. Germline V gene data show CDR1 as SGHVS and CDR2 as FQNEAQ. The CDR3 covers 15 residues. V lost 1 base and J 8 bases, leaving 12 bases between the germline ends. Written as DNA, the CDR3 is TGTGCCAGCAGCTTAGAGCAGGAGGGATATTCACCCCTCCACTTT. It encodes CASSLEQEGYSPLHF.

The chain uses TRBV2 and TRBJ2-5, with 14 bases aligning to TRBD2. The trim removed 5 bases at V and 4 bases at J, leaving 6 bases unmatched. The CDR3 has 16 residues. Germline CDR1 reads SNHLY; CDR2 reads FYNNEI. The CDR3 nucleotides read TGTGCCAGCAGTTTGACTAGCGGGAGGGCCGGAGAGACCCAGTACTTC. It yields the protein CASSLTSGRAGETQYF.

The V and J genes are TRBV2 and TRBJ1-5; possibly TRBD1 for D (5 bases). Germline lookup yields CDR1 SNHLY and CDR2 FYNNEI. V lost 4 bases and J lost 3, with 10 bases in between. The CDR3 extends over 14 amino acids. CDR3 DNA sequence: TGTGCCAGCAGTGTTGACAGCCCCAATCAGCCCCAGCATTTT. Protein sequence: CASSVDSPNQPQHF. Together with reference TRBV2 and TRBJ1-5, the CDR3 gives the full variable domain: EPEVTQTPSHQVTQMGQEVILRCVPISNHLYFYWYRQILGQKVEFLVSFYNNEISEKSEIFDDQFSVERPDGSNFTLKIRSTKLEDSAMYFCASSVDSPNQPQHFGDGTRLSIL.

The chain's CDR3 is CASSQSAGGSSYEQYF. CDR3 sequence (DNA): TGCGCCAGCAGCCAATCAGCGGGAGGCTCCTCCTACGAGCAGTACTTC. The chain links TRBV4-1 to TRBJ2-7, with TRBD2 matching 9 bases. The CDR3 has 16 amino acids. The germline CDR1 and CDR2 sequences are MGHRA and YSYEKL. V trimming: 2 bases; J trimming: 0 bases; junction bases outside the gene matches: 5.

This clone was recorded a few times. The chain is built from TRBV30 and TRBJ1-6, with D possibly TRBD1 on 5 matching bases. Trimming took 3 bases from V and 5 from J, leaving 14 bases between them. Looked up from germline, CDR1 is GTSNPN and CDR2 is SVGIG (reference sequence). The CDR3 consists of 15 residues. In DNA form, the CDR3 reads TGTGCCTGGAGGATGGAGACAGCAAATAATTCACCCCTCCACTTT. Translation: CAWRMETANNSPLHF.

The chain joins TRBV18 to TRBJ2-1; 7 bases align to TRBD1. The CDR3 covers 13 residues. The germline CDR1 and CDR2 sequences are KGHSH and LQKENI. Germline trimming cut 6 bases from V and 5 bases from J; bases unmatched to any gene: 4. The CDR3 DNA is TGTGCCAGCTCGTCTCAGGGGGACAATGAGCAGTTCTTC. Protein sequence: CASSSQGDNEQFF.

The CDR3 DNA sequence: TGTGCCAGCAGCCAGGGGGCATACGAGCAGTACTTC. It yields the protein CASSQGAYEQYF. The chain has TRBV3-1 (or the pseudogene TRBV3-2) and TRBJ2-7; maybe TRBD1 (6 bases). The length of the CDR3 is 12 residues. Germline CDR1 is LGHDT and CDR2 is YNNKEL (reference sequence). The V end lost 3 bases, the J end lost 4 bases, and 7 bases lay between the germline ends.

V and J are TRBV2 and TRBJ2-5, with D uncertain. The germline CDR1 and CDR2 sequences are SNHLY and FYNNEI. V lost 4 bases and J lost 4, with 13 bases in between. This CDR3 is built from 14 residues. CDR3 amino acids: CASSGGRYTETQYF. The CDR3, as DNA: TGTGCCAGCAGTGGCGGCCGATATACAGAGACCCAGTACTTC.

This chain uses TRBV4-1 with TRBJ2-3; D is perhaps TRBD2 (7 bases). V lost 6 bases and J 0 bases, leaving 10 bases between the germline ends. CDR1 is MGHRA, CDR2 YSYEKL, per germline. The CDR3 loop spans 14 amino acids. The CDR3 DNA follows: TGCGCCAGCAGACGGGGGGCTAGCACAGATACGCAGTATTTT. It translates to CASRRGASTDTQYF.

The chain uses TRBV18 and TRBJ2-4; D may be TRBD2 (6 bases). V dropped 2 bases and J dropped 3 bases, with 8 bases sitting between them. The CDR3 extends over 14 amino acids. CDR1 is KGHSH, CDR2 LQKENI, per germline. CDR3 loop: CASSPGGYKNIQYF. The CDR3 DNA reads as TGTGCCAGCTCACCAGGGGGGTACAAAAACATTCAGTACTTC.